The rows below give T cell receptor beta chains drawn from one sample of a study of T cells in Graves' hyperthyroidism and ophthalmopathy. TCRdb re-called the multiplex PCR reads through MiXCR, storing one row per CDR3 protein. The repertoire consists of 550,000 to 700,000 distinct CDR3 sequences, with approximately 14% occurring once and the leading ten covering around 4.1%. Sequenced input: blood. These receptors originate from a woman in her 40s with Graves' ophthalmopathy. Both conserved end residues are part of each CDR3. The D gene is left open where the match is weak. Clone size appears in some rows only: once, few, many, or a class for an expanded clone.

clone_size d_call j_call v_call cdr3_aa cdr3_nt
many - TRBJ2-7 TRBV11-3 CASSQSHTRLTVYYEQYF TGTGCCAGCAGCCAATCACATACACGTCTCACAGTGTACTACGAGCAGTACTTC
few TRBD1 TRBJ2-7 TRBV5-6 CASTRQRDRLYYEQYF TGTGCCAGCACCCGACAACGGGACAGACTTTACTACGAGCAGTACTTC
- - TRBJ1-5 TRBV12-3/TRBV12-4 CASSPPQSNQPQHF TGTGCCAGCAGTCCACCCCAGAGTAATCAGCCCCAGCATTTT
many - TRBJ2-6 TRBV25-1 CATSITGTGANVLTF TGTGCCACCTCAATAACAGGGACTGGGGCCAACGTCCTGACTTTC
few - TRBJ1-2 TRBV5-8 CASSFDQGSYGYTF TGTGCCAGCAGCTTTGACCAAGGGAGCTATGGCTACACCTTC
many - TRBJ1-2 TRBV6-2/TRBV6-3 CASSYSTTVGRDYGYTF TGTGCCAGCAGTTACTCTACGACAGTGGGGAGGGACTATGGCTACACCTTC
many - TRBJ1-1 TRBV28 CASSLTGVPEAFF TGTGCCAGCAGTTTGACGGGTGTACCTGAAGCTTTCTTT
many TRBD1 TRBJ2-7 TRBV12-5 CASGLAFLPGTGSAYEQYF TGTGCTAGTGGTTTGGCCTTCTTACCCGGGACAGGGAGCGCCTACGAGCAGTACTTC
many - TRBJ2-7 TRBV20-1 CSARGGQVYEQYF TGCAGTGCTAGAGGGGGACAAGTCTACGAGCAGTACTTC
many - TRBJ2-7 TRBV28 CASSSGTPLEQYF TGTGCCAGCAGTTCAGGGACACCCCTCGAGCAGTACTTC
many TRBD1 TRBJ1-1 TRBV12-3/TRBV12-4 CASSPVTGENTEAFF TGTGCCAGCAGTCCAGTCACAGGGGAAAACACTGAAGCTTTCTTT
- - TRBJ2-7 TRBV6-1 CASNTRISYEQYF TGTGCCAGCAACACCAGGATCTCCTACGAGCAGTACTTC
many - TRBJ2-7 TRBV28 CASSPFSGNEQYF TGTGCCAGCAGTCCGTTTTCAGGGAACGAGCAGTACTTC
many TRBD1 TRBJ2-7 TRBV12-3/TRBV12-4 CASRTWGTGSSYEQYF TGTGCCAGCAGGACGTGGGGGACAGGGAGCTCCTACGAGCAGTACTTC
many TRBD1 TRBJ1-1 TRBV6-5 CASSYQGGTEAFF TGTGCCAGCAGTTACCAGGGGGGCACTGAAGCTTTCTTT
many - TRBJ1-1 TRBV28 CASSSKTENTEAFF TGTGCCAGCAGTTCGAAGACAGAGAACACTGAAGCTTTCTTT
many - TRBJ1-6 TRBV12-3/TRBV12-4 CASSLGQKNSPLHF TGTGCCAGCAGTTTAGGTCAGAAAAATTCACCCCTCCACTTT
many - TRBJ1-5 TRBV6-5 CASSYENQPQHF TGTGCCAGCAGTTACGAAAATCAGCCCCAGCATTTT
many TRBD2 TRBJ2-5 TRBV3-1 CASSPTGSSGRETQYF TGTGCCAGCAGCCCGACAGGATCGAGCGGGAGAGAGACCCAGTACTTC
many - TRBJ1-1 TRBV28 CASSRARDIEAFF TGTGCCAGCAGCAGGGCCCGGGACATTGAAGCTTTCTTT
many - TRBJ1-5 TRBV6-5 CASSYSGHNQPQHF TGTGCCAGCAGTTACAGCGGACACAATCAGCCCCAGCATTTT
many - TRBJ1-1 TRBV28 CASSLWKGGDTEAFF TGTGCCAGCAGTTTATGGAAGGGGGGGGACACTGAAGCTTTCTTT
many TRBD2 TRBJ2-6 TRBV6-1 CATQTSGSGGANVLTF TGTGCCACCCAGACTAGCGGGAGTGGCGGGGCCAACGTCCTGACTTTC
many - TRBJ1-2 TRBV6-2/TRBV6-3 CASSEQGSDYGYTF TGTGCCAGCAGTGAGCAGGGATCAGACTATGGCTACACCTTC
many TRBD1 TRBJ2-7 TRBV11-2 CASSGRQGHYEQYF TGTGCCAGCAGCGGACGACAGGGCCACTACGAGCAGTACTTC
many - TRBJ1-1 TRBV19 CASSIIHLNTEAFF TGTGCCAGTAGTATAATTCACCTGAACACTGAAGCTTTCTTT
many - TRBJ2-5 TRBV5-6 CTSSFGSQETQYF TGTACCAGCAGCTTCGGCAGTCAAGAGACCCAGTACTTC
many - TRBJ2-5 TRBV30 CAWSVLGKTQYF TGTGCCTGGAGTGTACTCGGGAAGACCCAGTACTTC
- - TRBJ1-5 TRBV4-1 CASSQGENYQPQHF TGCGCCAGCAGCCAAGGAGAGAACTATCAGCCCCAGCATTTT
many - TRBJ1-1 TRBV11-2 CASSPQALNTEAFF TGTGCCAGCAGCCCCCAGGCATTGAACACTGAAGCTTTCTTT
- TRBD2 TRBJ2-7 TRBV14 CASSQDFGGSFAYEQYF TGTGCCAGCAGCCAAGATTTTGGCGGGAGTTTCGCCTACGAGCAGTACTTC
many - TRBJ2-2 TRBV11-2 CASSSRLGTNTGELFF TGTGCCAGCAGCTCCCGTCTAGGTACGAACACCGGGGAGCTGTTTTTT
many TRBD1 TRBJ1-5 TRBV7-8 CATLPFDRGKDQPQHF TGTGCCACCCTCCCCTTCGACAGGGGTAAGGATCAGCCCCAGCATTTT
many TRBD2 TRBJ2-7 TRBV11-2 CASSFTQTSGRAPEQYF TGTGCCAGCAGCTTCACCCAGACTAGCGGGAGGGCCCCCGAGCAGTACTTC
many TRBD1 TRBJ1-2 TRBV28 CASSLVQGAGYGYTF TGTGCCAGCAGTTTAGTCCAGGGGGCTGGCTATGGCTACACCTTC
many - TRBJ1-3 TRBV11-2 CASSFQGLGNTIYF TGTGCCAGCAGCTTCCAGGGTCTCGGAAACACCATATATTTT
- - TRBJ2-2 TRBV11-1 CASSSQPPGGSDGELFF TGTGCCAGCAGCTCGCAACCCCCCGGAGGGTCGGACGGGGAGCTGTTTTTT
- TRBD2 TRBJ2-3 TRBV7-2 CASRIAGSDTQYF TGTGCCAGCAGGATAGCGGGATCAGATACGCAGTATTTT
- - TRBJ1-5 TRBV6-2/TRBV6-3 CASSYQGTPGNQPQHF TGTGCCAGCAGTTATCAAGGGACTCCGGGCAATCAGCCCCAGCATTTT
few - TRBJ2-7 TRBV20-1 CSARDRPGHLNSYEQYF TGCAGTGCTAGAGATCGCCCGGGACACTTAAACTCCTACGAGCAGTACTTC
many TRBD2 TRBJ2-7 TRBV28 CASSFQREGSYEQYF TGTGCCAGCAGTTTCCAGCGGGAGGGCTCCTACGAGCAGTACTTC
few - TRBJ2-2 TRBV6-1 CASSTPRGGGTGELFF TGTGCCAGCAGTACCCCGAGGGGTGGGGGGACCGGGGAGCTGTTTTTT
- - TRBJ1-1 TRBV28 CASTIQGNTEAFF TGTGCCAGCACCATACAGGGAAATACTGAAGCTTTCTTT
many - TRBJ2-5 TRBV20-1 CSASFEETQYF TGCAGTGCTAGTTTCGAAGAGACCCAGTACTTC
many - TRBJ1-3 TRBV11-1 CASSPPGGNSGNTIYF TGTGCCAGCAGCCCCCCCGGAGGCAATTCTGGAAACACCATATATTTT
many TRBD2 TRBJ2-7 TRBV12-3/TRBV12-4 CASSSTIMKTSGTYEQYF TGTGCCAGCAGTTCCACGATTATGAAGACTAGCGGGACTTACGAGCAGTACTTC
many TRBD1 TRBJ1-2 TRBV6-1 CASKLGTDYGYTF TGTGCCAGCAAACTCGGGACAGACTATGGCTACACCTTC
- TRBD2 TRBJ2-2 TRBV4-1 CASSHSAGGNTGELFF TGCGCCAGCAGCCACAGTGCGGGAGGGAACACCGGGGAGCTGTTTTTT
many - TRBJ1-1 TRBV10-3 CAITEGGLTFF TGTGCCATCACCGAAGGAGGGCTCACTTTCTTT
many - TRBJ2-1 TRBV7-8 CASSSSPAGGGNEQFF TGTGCCAGCAGCTCATCCCCAGCGGGTGGTGGAAATGAGCAGTTCTTC
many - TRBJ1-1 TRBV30 CAWYKMNTEAFF TGTGCCTGGTATAAGATGAACACTGAAGCTTTCTTT
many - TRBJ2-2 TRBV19 CASSISPYGELFF TGTGCCAGTAGTATTTCCCCGTACGGGGAGCTGTTTTTT
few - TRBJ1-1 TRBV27 CASTPEGGWGTEAFF TGTGCCAGCACTCCCGAGGGGGGCTGGGGCACTGAAGCTTTCTTT
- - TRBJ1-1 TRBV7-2 CASTRQRDTEAFF TGTGCCAGCACCCGGCAACGGGACACTGAAGCTTTCTTT
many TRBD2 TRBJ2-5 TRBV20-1 CSAGQKMDGRTSGIQETQYF TGCAGTGCTGGCCAAAAGATGGACGGTAGGACTAGCGGCATCCAAGAGACCCAGTACTTC
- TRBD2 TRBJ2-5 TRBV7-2 CASSTRTSGSETQYF TGTGCCAGCAGCACCCGGACTAGCGGGAGTGAGACCCAGTACTTC